This T cell receptor (beta chain) was recovered during a study of blood T cell repertoires in COVID-19. Study overall: From T cells, B-cell-depleted T cells, or PBMCs came the material, which was cDNA or gDNA.

Germline V gene sequence: CDR1 MGHRA, CDR2 YSYEKL. Trimming left V 2 bases short and J 0 bases short, with 7 bases between. CDR3 size: 15 residues. Enrollees, about 18 to 95 years old, lived in 24 US areas. Cohort allocation depended upon clinical history that participants reported. Participants classified as exposed had met a COVID-19 case within 2 weeks before study entry. Data came from immunoSEQ multiplex PCR; TCRdb stores just in-frame clones and leaves some out. In the table there are some 300,000 clones, under 90% of which are singletons. The chain has TRBV4-1 and TRBJ1-4; no clear D. The TCR was taken from a woman aged 50 to 60 who had been exposed to COVID-19. The sequenced sample consisted of PBMCs or T cells enriched from blood (not recorded which). The CDR3 loop reads CASSQWGATNEKLFF. The CDR3 bases are TGCGCCAGCAGCCAATGGGGAGCAACTAATGAAAAACTGTTTTTT.